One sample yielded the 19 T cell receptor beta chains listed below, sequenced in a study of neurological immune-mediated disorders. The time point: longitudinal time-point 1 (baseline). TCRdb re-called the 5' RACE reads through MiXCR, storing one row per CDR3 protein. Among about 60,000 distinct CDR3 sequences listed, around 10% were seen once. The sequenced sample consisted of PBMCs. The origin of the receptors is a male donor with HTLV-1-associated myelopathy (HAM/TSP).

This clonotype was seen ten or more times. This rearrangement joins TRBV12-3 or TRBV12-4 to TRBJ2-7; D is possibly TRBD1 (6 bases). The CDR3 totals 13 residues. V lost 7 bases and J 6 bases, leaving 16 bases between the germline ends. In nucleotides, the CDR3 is TGTGCCAGCACCCCAGGGGTTCGGGGCGAGCAGTACTTC. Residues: CASTPGVRGEQYF.

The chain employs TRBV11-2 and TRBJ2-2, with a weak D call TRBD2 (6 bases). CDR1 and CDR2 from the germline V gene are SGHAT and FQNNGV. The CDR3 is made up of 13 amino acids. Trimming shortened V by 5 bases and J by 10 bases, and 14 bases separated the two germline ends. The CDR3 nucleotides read TGTGCCAGCAGCCCCGCGCGGGACGTGGAGCTGTTTTTT. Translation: CASSPARDVELFF.

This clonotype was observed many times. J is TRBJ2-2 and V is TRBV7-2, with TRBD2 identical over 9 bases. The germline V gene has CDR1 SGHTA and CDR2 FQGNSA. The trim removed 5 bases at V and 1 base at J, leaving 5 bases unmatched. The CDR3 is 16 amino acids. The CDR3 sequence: CASSRFSGGNTGELFF. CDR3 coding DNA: TGTGCCAGCAGCCGATTTAGCGGGGGGAACACCGGGGAGCTGTTTTTT.

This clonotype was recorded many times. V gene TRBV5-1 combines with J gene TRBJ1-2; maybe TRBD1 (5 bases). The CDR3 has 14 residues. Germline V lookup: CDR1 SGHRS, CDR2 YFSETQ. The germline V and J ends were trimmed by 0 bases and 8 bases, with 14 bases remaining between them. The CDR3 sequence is CASSLDAGGRGYTF. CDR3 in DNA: TGCGCCAGCAGCTTGGATGCGGGGGGAAGAGGCTACACCTTC.

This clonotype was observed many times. Here the CDR3 DNA reads TGCAGCGTTGGGACTAGCGGGGGTAACACAGATACGCAGTATTTT. Translated: CSVGTSGGNTDTQYF. The chain carries TRBV29-1 and TRBJ2-3; 13 nucleotides agree with TRBD2. The CDR3 spans 15 residues. CDR1 is SQVTM, CDR2 ANQGSEA, per germline. Trimming took 4 bases from V and 2 from J; bases not matched to a gene: 3.

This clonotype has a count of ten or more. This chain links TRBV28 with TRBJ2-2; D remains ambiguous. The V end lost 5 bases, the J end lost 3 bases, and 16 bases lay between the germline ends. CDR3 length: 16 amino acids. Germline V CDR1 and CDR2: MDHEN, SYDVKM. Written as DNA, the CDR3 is TGTGCCAGCAGTCTCCTACTGTCCGGCGACACCGGGGAGCTGTTTTTT. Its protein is CASSLLLSGDTGELFF. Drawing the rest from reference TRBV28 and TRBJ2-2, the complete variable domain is DVKVTQSSRYLVKRTGEKVFLECVQDMDHENMFWYRQDPGLGLRLIYFSYDVKMKEKGDIPEGYSVSREKKERFSLILESASTNQTSMYLCASSLLLSGDTGELFFGEGSRLTVL.

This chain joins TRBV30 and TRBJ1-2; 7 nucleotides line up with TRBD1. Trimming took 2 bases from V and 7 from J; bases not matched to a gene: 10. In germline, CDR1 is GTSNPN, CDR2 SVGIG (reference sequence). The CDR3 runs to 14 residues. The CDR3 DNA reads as TGTGCCTGGAGTCCCGATCGACAGGGAGGTGGCTACACCTTC. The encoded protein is CAWSPDRQGGGYTF.

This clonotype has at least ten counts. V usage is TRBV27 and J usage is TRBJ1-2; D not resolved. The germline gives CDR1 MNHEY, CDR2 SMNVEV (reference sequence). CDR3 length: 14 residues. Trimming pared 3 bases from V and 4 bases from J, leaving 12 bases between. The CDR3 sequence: CASSFTPTTYGYTF. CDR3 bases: TGTGCCAGCAGTTTTACCCCCACCACCTATGGCTACACCTTC.

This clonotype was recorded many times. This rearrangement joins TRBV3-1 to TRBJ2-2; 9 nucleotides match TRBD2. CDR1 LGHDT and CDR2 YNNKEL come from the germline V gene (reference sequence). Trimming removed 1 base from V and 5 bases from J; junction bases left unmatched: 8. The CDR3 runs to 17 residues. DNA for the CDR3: TGTGCCAGCAGCCAAGTCCTGAGACTAGCGGTTACCGGGGAGCTGTTTTTT. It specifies CASSQVLRLAVTGELFF.

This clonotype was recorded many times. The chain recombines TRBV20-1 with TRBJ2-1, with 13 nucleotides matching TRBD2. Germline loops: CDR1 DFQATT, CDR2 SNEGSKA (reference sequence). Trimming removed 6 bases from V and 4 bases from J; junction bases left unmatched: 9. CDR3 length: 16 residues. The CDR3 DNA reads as TGCAGTGCCGCCCGACTAGCGGGGGGCGATTACAATGAGCAGTTCTTC. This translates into CSAARLAGGDYNEQFF.

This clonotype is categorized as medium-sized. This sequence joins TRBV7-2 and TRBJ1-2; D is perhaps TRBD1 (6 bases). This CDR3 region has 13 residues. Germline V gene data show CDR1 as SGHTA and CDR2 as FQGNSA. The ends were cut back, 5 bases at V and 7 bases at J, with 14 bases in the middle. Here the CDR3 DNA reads TGTGCCAGCAGCATACAGGGTCTGAGTGGCTACACCTTC. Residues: CASSIQGLSGYTF.

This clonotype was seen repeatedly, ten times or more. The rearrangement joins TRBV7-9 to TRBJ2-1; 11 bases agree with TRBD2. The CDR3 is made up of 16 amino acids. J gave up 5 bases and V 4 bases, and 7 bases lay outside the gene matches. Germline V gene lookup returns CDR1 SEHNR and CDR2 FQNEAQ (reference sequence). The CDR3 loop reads CASSSTPGLADNEQFF. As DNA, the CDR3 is TGTGCCAGCAGCTCCACGCCGGGACTAGCGGACAATGAGCAGTTCTTC. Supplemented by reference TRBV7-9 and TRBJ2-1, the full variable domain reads DTGVSQNPRHKITKRGQNVTFRCDPISEHNRLYWYRQTLGQGPEFLTYFQNEAQLEKSRLLSDRFSAERPKGSFSTLEIQRTEQGDSAMYLCASSSTPGLADNEQFFGPGTRLTVL.

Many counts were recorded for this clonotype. The CDR3 bases are TGCAGCGTTGGGGATCGACAGGGGGCCTACGAGCAGTACTTC. It translates to CSVGDRQGAYEQYF. The genes are TRBV29-1 and TRBJ2-7; 9 bases agree with TRBD1. V lost 4 bases, J lost 2 bases, and 6 bases stayed unmatched. Per the germline V gene, CDR1 is SQVTM and CDR2 is ANQGSEA. The CDR3 has 14 residues.

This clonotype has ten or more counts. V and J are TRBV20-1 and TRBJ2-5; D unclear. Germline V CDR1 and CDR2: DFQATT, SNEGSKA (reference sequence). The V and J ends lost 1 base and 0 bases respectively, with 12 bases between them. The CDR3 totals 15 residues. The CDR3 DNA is TGCAGTGCTAGAGTTGCAGGCGACAACCAAGAGACCCAGTACTTC. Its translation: CSARVAGDNQETQYF.

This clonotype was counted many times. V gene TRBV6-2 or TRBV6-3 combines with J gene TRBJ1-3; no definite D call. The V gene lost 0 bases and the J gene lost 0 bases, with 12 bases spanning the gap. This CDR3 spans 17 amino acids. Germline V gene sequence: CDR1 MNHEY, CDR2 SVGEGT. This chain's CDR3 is CASSYSTSSSSGNTIYF. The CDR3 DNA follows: TGTGCCAGCAGTTACTCGACCTCATCAAGCTCTGGAAACACCATATATTTT.

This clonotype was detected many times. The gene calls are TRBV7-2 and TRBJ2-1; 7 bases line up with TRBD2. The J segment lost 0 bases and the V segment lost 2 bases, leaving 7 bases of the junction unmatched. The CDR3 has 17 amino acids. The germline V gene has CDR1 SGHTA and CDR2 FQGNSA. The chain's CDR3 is CASSLSASGRSYNEQFF. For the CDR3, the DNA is TGTGCCAGCAGCTTATCGGCTAGCGGACGCTCCTACAATGAGCAGTTCTTC.

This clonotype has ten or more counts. This chain's CDR3 is CASSSPGGLESPLHF. CDR3 in DNA: TGTGCCAGCAGTTCCCCGGGAGGGTTAGAGTCACCCCTCCACTTT. The chain combines TRBV6-6 with TRBJ1-6; D ambiguous. V shed 4 bases and J shed 10 bases, with 17 bases lying between them. The CDR3 contains 15 residues. CDR1 is MNHNY, CDR2 SVGAGI, per germline (reference sequence).

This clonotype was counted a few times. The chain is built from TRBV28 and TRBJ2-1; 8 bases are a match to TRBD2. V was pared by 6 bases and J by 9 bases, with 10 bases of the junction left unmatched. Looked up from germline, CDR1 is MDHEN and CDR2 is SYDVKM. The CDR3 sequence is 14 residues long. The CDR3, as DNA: TGTGCCAGCAGCTCCCCCGGGGGGGGCCTTGAGCAGTTCTTC. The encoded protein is CASSSPGGGLEQFF.

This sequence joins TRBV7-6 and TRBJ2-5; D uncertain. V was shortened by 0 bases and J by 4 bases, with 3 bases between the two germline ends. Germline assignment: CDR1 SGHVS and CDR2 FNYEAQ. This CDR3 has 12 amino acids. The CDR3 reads CASSLALETQYF. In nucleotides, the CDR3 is TGTGCCAGCAGCTTAGCACTAGAGACCCAGTACTTC.